This TCR beta chain was captured by sequencing in a study of CD8 T cells in ankylosing spondylitis. 5'-RACE, quantitative and with molecular barcodes, yielded the TCR beta libraries. TCRdb reanalysed the 5' RACE reads using MiXCR and keeps one entry per CDR3 protein. The repertoire holds about 31,000 distinct CDR3 sequences, with about 7% as singletons. V was shortened by 4 bases and J by 5 bases, with 18 bases between the two germline ends. Germline V gene lookup returns CDR1 SGHRS and CDR2 YFSETQ. CDR3 size: 15 residues. The table lists this clonotype with many counts. The V call is TRBV5-1, the J call TRBJ2-5; the D gene could be TRBD1 or TRBD2 (5 bases each). The clonotype originates from a male donor with ankylosing spondylitis or in good health (not recorded which). The specimen sequenced was blood, either unsorted or a sorted T cell fraction (not recorded which). The CDR3 DNA reads as TGCGCCAGCAGCAGCGATGGGGGAGTGGAGGAGACCCAGTACTTC. Protein product: CASSSDGGVEETQYF.